This T cell receptor beta chain was recovered during a study of prognosis after radiotherapy for stage I lung cancer. The wider study: From early 2018 through January 2019, patients with stage I non-small cell lung cancer were enrolled. With a biologically effective dose of at least 100 Gy, radiotherapy took the form of SBRT split into 3 to 5 fractions.

This CDR3 contains 13 residues. Germline V gene sequence: CDR1 SGHTA, CDR2 FQGNSA. V was cut by 5 bases and J by 2 bases, with 9 bases left in between. By two-round multiplex PCR, the TCR beta CDR3 was amplified from genomic DNA. Each TRBV and TRBJ gene had its own primer in the first PCR round. During the second PCR round, universal primers were used. TCRdb reprocessed the multiplex PCR reads via MiXCR and lists one record per CDR3 protein. The sample has more than 9,500 distinct CDR3 sequences, nearly 55% seen once. The sequence was obtained from a donor aged 50 or older with non-small cell lung cancer. The specimen comprised PBMCs, sampled before or after stereotactic body radiation therapy (not recorded which). The gene calls are TRBV7-2 and TRBJ2-5; D is uncertain. The CDR3 protein is CASSGSRQETQYF. DNA of the CDR3: TGTGCCAGCAGCGGAAGTCGGCAAGAGACCCAGTACTTC.